Listed here are 3 T cell receptor beta chains from one sample, sequenced in a study of response to subunit inactivated influenza vaccine. Each CDR3 protein gets one entry after TCRdb re-called the RT-PCR reads with MiXCR. The table has 710,000 or so distinct CDR3 sequences, about 15% seen once. Specimen: PBMCs from blood, collected approximately 12 days after vaccination. These TCRs come from a man between 45 and 60 years old who received an inactivated influenza vaccine.

This clonotype has just a few counts. The chain has TRBV20-1 and TRBJ2-3; D not certain. Germline loops: CDR1 DFQATT, CDR2 SNEGSKA (reference sequence). The V end was cut by 6 bases, the J end by 3 bases, with 16 bases between. The CDR3 covers 14 residues. CDR3 bases: TGCAGTGCCATCCCCTACGGTGGGACAGATACGCAGTATTTT. This encodes CSAIPYGGTDTQYF.

J is TRBJ2-3 and V is TRBV7-2, with a possible D match to TRBD1 (6 bases). The CDR3 covers 14 residues. The germline CDR1 and CDR2 sequences are SGHTA and FQGNSA. V lost 5 bases and J 5 bases, leaving 14 bases between the germline ends. This CDR3 is CASSLTGFGDTQYF. CDR3 DNA sequence: TGTGCCAGCAGCCTAACAGGGTTTGGAGATACGCAGTATTTT.

The chain combines TRBV7-9 with TRBJ2-2; D is uncertain. Germline V lookup: CDR1 SEHNR, CDR2 FQNEAQ (reference sequence). This CDR3 is built from 13 residues. V was shortened by 7 bases and J by 6 bases, with 12 bases between the two germline ends. CDR3 sequence: CASTFGVSGELFF. CDR3 nucleotide sequence: TGTGCCAGCACCTTTGGGGTTTCCGGGGAGCTGTTTTTT.